The 5 T cell receptor beta chains in this list originate from one sample, sequenced in a study of T cell changes during pregnancy in multiple sclerosis. Clones were read by immunoSEQ multiplex PCR, and TCRdb kept only the in-frame ones, dropping some. The sample includes 35,000 to 45,000 clones, around 90% of them seen just once. The input for sequencing was CD4+ T cells from peripheral blood mononuclear cells, taken after pregnancy. Every receptor here comes from a female donor with multiple sclerosis, enrolled in a pregnancy study.

This clone was observed a handful of times. CDR3 protein: CASSLDRPGRSTEAFF. The CDR3, as DNA: TGCGCCAGCAGTCTAGACAGGCCCGGTAGGAGCACTGAAGCTTTCTTT. The rearrangement joins TRBV5-1 to TRBJ1-1; maybe TRBD1 (6 bases). Looked up from germline, CDR1 is SGHRS and CDR2 is YFSETQ. V was cut by 5 bases and J by 4 bases, with 21 bases left in between. This CDR3 has 16 amino acids.

This chain connects TRBV19 to TRBJ1-5; no definite D call. This CDR3 comprises 16 residues. V was pared by 7 bases and J by 2 bases, with 18 bases between. Germline CDR1 is LNHDA and CDR2 is SQIVND (reference sequence). CDR3 region: CASTVGQRLGNQPQHF. Here the CDR3 DNA reads TGTGCCAGTACCGTAGGCCAACGCCTAGGCAATCAGCCCCAGCATTTT.

V is TRBV9 and J is TRBJ2-3; the match to TRBD2 covers 8 bases. The V gene's germline CDR1 is SGDLS and CDR2 YYNGEE. V lost 0 bases to trimming and J lost 0 bases; unmatched junction nucleotides: 15. The CDR3 contains 20 residues. The CDR3 sequence: CASSVEFRGRGALSTDTQYF. DNA of the CDR3: TGTGCCAGCAGCGTAGAGTTCCGGGGGCGGGGGGCGCTTAGCACAGATACGCAGTATTTT.

The chain recombines TRBV28 with TRBJ1-3, with 8 bases fitting TRBD1. CDR3 size: 16 residues. The ends lost 6 bases at V and 0 bases at J; junction bases unmatched: 7. The germline gives CDR1 MDHEN, CDR2 SYDVKM. CDR3 loop: CASRAPGQVSGNTIYF. Here the CDR3 DNA reads TGTGCCAGCAGGGCCCCGGGACAGGTCTCTGGAAACACCATATATTTT.

This clone was observed a few times. The chain combines TRBV29-1 with TRBJ1-1; 8 bases agree with TRBD1. CDR3 size: 12 residues. Germline loops: CDR1 SQVTM, CDR2 ANQGSEA. The V segment lost 8 bases and the J segment 4 bases; nucleotides outside the gene matches: 6. The CDR3 spells CSITRGPTEAFF. For the CDR3, the DNA is TGCAGCATTACCAGGGGGCCCACTGAAGCTTTCTTT.